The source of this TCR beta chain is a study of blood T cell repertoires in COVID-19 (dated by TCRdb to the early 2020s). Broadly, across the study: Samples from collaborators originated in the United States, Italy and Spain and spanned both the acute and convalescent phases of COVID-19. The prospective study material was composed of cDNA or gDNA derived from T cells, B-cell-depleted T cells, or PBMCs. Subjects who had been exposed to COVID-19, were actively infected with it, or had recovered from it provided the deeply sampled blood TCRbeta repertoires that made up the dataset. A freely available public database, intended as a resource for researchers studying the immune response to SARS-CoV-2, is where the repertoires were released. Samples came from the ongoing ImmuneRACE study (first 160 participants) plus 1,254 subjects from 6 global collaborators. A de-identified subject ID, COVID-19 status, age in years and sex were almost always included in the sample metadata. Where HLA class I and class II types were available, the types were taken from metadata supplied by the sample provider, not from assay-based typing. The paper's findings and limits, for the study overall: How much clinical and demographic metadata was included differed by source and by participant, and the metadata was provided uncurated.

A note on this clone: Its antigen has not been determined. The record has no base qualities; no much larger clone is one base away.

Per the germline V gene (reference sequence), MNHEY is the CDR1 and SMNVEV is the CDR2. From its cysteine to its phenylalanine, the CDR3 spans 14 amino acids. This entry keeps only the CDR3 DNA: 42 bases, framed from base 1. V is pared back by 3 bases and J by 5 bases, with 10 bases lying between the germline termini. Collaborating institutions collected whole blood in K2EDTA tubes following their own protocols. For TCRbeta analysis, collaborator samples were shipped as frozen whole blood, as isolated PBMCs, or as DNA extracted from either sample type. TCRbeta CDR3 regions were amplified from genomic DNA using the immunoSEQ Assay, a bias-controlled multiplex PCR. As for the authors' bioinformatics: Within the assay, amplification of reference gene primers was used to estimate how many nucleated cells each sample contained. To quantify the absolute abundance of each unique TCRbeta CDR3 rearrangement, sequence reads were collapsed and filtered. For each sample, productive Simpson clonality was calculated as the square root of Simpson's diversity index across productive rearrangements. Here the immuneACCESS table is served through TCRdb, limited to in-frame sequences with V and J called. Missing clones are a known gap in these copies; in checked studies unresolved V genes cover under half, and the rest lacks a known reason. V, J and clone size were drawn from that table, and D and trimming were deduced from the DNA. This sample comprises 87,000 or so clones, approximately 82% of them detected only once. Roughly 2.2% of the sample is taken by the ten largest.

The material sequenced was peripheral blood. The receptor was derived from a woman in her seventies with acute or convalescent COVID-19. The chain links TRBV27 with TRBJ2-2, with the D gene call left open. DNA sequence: TGTGCCAGCAGTTTGGTTTTACGGACCGGGGAGCTGTTTTTT. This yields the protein CASSLVLRTGELFF.